Below are 24 T cell receptor beta chains sequenced from a single sample in a study of beta chain features in type 1 diabetes. Isolated RNA was reverse transcribed in full, so expressed TCRB transcripts were sequenced. Some clones are missing from TCRdb's copy, which holds only in-frame ones; the method was immunoSEQ multiplex PCR. This sample carries about 340,000 clones, less than 9.5% of them seen once, and the ten largest clones take approximately 0.47%. The source material was central memory CD4+ T cells from blood. Every receptor here comes from a woman younger than 30 in good health.

This clone occurred a few times. CDR3 bases: TGCGCCAGCGGAGAAGCGGGAACAGATACGCAGTATTTT. Translated, it gives CASGEAGTDTQYF. The chain links TRBV10-1 to TRBJ2-3, with TRBD2 matching 7 bases. Germline trimming cut 8 bases from V and 3 bases from J; bases unmatched to any gene: 5. CDR1 WNHNN and CDR2 SYGVQD come from the germline V gene (reference sequence). CDR3 length: 13 residues.

V is TRBV20-1 and J is TRBJ2-3; unclear D gene. From germline, CDR1 is DFQATT and CDR2 SNEGSKA (reference sequence). CDR3 size: 10 residues. CDR3 DNA sequence: TGCTCTACAATGACAGATACGCAGTATTTT. Amino acids: CSTMTDTQYF.

A remark on this clone: Other DNA variants within this sample encode the same CDR3. This sequence joins TRBV6-6 and TRBJ1-1; D may be TRBD1 (5 bases). This CDR3 contains 14 residues. Germline V lookup: CDR1 MNHNY, CDR2 SVGAGI (reference sequence). The germline V and J ends were trimmed by 5 bases and 5 bases, with 15 bases remaining between them. For the CDR3, the DNA is TGTGCCAGCAGTACAGGAGGCAGTGCGACTGAAGCTTTCTTT. It yields the protein CASSTGGSATEAFF.

This clone was detected only a few times. The rearrangement links TRBV7-2 to TRBJ1-5, with unresolved D. Germline assignment: CDR1 SGHTA and CDR2 FQGNSA. V lost 2 bases to trimming and J lost 7 bases, with 9 bases between them. The CDR3 totals 13 residues. The CDR3 here is CASSLYGSQPQHF. The CDR3 nucleotides read TGTGCCAGCAGCTTATACGGGTCACAGCCCCAGCATTTT.

This clone was detected only a few times. The chain recombines TRBV7-2 with TRBJ2-3; 7 nucleotides agree with TRBD1. CDR3 length: 15 residues. Germline loops: CDR1 SGHTA, CDR2 FQGNSA. V lost 6 bases and J lost 3; bases outside the gene matches: 9. CDR3 sequence reads: CASRRQGRVTDTQYF. CDR3 bases: TGTGCCAGCAGAAGACAGGGCCGGGTAACAGATACGCAGTATTTT. The whole variable domain, filled in from reference TRBV7-2 and TRBJ2-3, reads GAGVSQSPSNKVTEKGKDVELRCDPISGHTALYWYRQSLGQGLEFLIYFQGNSAPDKSGLPSDRFSAERTGGSVSTLTIQRTQQEDSAVYLCASRRQGRVTDTQYFGPGTRLTVL.

This chain joins TRBV29-1 and TRBJ2-1; 9 nucleotides match TRBD1. Trimming removed 7 bases from V and 5 bases from J; junction bases left unmatched: 6. Germline V gene lookup returns CDR1 SQVTM and CDR2 ANQGSEA. This CDR3 comprises 13 residues. CDR3 nucleotide sequence: TGCAGCGGTTGGGGACAGGGACACAATGAGCAGTTCTTC. Residues: CSGWGQGHNEQFF.

This clone was detected only a few times. The V call is TRBV7-2, the J call TRBJ2-4; 8 positions match TRBD1. V was pared by 6 bases and J by 5 bases, with 12 bases of the junction left unmatched. The CDR3 loop spans 16 amino acids. Germline assignment: CDR1 SGHTA and CDR2 FQGNSA. The CDR3 reads CASRTQTGTGQNIQYF. CDR3 sequence (DNA): TGTGCCAGCAGAACTCAAACCGGGACAGGACAAAACATTCAGTACTTC.

In its sample, this clone was seen a few times. This chain joins TRBV7-9 and TRBJ2-5, with 12 bases aligning to TRBD1. The V gene's germline CDR1 is SEHNR and CDR2 FQNEAQ (reference sequence). CDR3 length: 16 residues. V shed 3 bases and J 5 bases; nucleotides not matched to a gene: 7. CDR3 nucleotide sequence: TGTGCCAGCAGCTTGGGGGACAGGGGGCAACGGGAGACCCAGTACTTC. Amino acid sequence: CASSLGDRGQRETQYF.

The sample holds a few counts of this clone. The V call is TRBV7-3, the J call TRBJ2-3; D ambiguous. The CDR3 has 13 amino acids. Trimming took off 4 bases at V and 5 bases at J, with 10 bases between the two ends. Germline V gives CDR1 SGHTA, CDR2 FQGTGA. The DNA for the CDR3 is TGTGCCAGCAGCTGGAACGTCGAAGATACGCAGTATTTT. Residues: CASSWNVEDTQYF.

This clone has just a few counts. At one end the junction does not follow the germline gene, possibly because of a read error. The chain has TRBV5-5 and TRBJ1-4; D gene uncertain. The CDR3 contains 14 residues. In germline, CDR1 is SGHKS, CDR2 YYEKEE (reference sequence). This chain's CDR3 is CASSQDTMREKLFF. In nucleotides, the CDR3 is TGTGCCAGCAGCCAAGACACTATGAGAGAAAAGCTGTTTTTT.

This clone was seen a few times. The chain employs TRBV27 and TRBJ2-1; D could derive from TRBD1 or TRBD2 (5 bases each). The CDR3 runs 13 residues. The germline V and J ends were trimmed by 7 bases and 10 bases, with 17 bases remaining between them. Per germline, CDR1 MNHEY and CDR2 SMNVEV (reference sequence). CDR3 amino acids: CASTDSTGDEQFF. CDR3 sequence (DNA): TGTGCCAGCACCGATTCCACTGGGGACGAGCAGTTCTTC.

V usage is TRBV11-2 and J usage is TRBJ2-1; D might be TRBD1 or TRBD2, each matching 5 bases. V lost 3 bases, J lost 9 bases, and 18 bases lay in between. From germline, CDR1 is SGHAT and CDR2 FQNNGV. This CDR3 spans 15 amino acids. CDR3 sequence: CASSFLGPVRGEQFF. CDR3 DNA: TGTGCCAGCAGCTTCTTGGGACCTGTTAGGGGTGAGCAGTTCTTC.

This clone was seen a handful of times. The chain recombines TRBV7-2 with TRBJ2-2, with TRBD2 identical over 10 bases. The V and J ends lost 5 bases and 8 bases, in that order; junction bases with no gene match: 8. Germline lookup yields CDR1 SGHTA and CDR2 FQGNSA. The CDR3 is made up of 15 amino acids. CDR3 nucleotide sequence: TGTGCCAGCAGCGCGCTAGCGGGAGCTAAGGGGGAGCTGTTTTTT. Residues: CASSALAGAKGELFF.

The chain employs TRBV4-2 and TRBJ1-5; the D gene is possibly TRBD1 (5 bases). The CDR3 contains 15 residues. V dropped 3 bases and J dropped 4 bases, with 13 bases sitting between them. Looked up from germline, CDR1 is LGHNA and CDR2 is YNFKEQ. DNA of the CDR3: TGTGCCAGCAGCCAGCAGGGACGGAAAAATCAGCCCCAGCATTTT. Amino acids: CASSQQGRKNQPQHF.

This rearrangement joins TRBV7-3 to TRBJ2-3, with D maybe TRBD2 (5 bases). The CDR3 spans 14 residues. The V gene lost 5 bases and the J gene lost 2 bases, with 11 bases spanning the gap. Germline V lookup: CDR1 SGHTA, CDR2 FQGTGA. CDR3 sequence reads: CASSPSGYTDTQYF. The CDR3 nucleotides are TGTGCCAGCAGCCCCTCGGGGTACACAGATACGCAGTATTTT.

V gene TRBV27 combines with J gene TRBJ2-6, with a weak D call TRBD1 (5 bases). The V end was cut by 5 bases, the J end by 1 base, with 9 bases between. From germline, CDR1 is MNHEY and CDR2 SMNVEV (reference sequence). This CDR3 has 15 amino acids. The CDR3 bases are TGTGCCAGCAGTAAACAGGTATCTGGGGCCAACGTCCTGACTTTC. Translated: CASSKQVSGANVLTF.

The rearrangement joins TRBV7-6 to TRBJ2-1, with 11 bases matching TRBD2. The CDR3 covers 13 residues. Germline-derived CDR1 and CDR2 are SGHVS and FNYEAQ. V lost 6 bases, J lost 5 bases, and 0 bases stayed unmatched. For the CDR3, the DNA is TGTGCCAGCAGGACTAGCGGGAACAATGAGCAGTTCTTC. Encoded protein: CASRTSGNNEQFF.

In its sample, this clone was seen a few times. The chain links TRBV7-9 to TRBJ2-1; D may be TRBD2 (5 bases). This CDR3 is built from 17 residues. Germline V gene data show CDR1 as SEHNR and CDR2 as FQNEAQ (reference sequence). V lost 1 base and J 0 bases, leaving 13 bases between the germline ends. CDR3 sequence reads: CASSLGAGYSSYNEQFF. CDR3 nucleotide sequence: TGTGCCAGCAGCTTAGGGGCGGGCTACAGCTCCTACAATGAGCAGTTCTTC.

There are a few counts of this clone. The rearrangement joins TRBV15 to TRBJ2-5, with TRBD2 matching over 8 bases. The J call is in doubt because the DNA end fits TRBJ2-7 better. Looked up from germline, CDR1 is LNHNV and CDR2 is YYDKDF (reference sequence). The CDR3 extends over 15 amino acids. The CDR3 region is CATSRLAGTYVEQYF. The CDR3, as DNA: TGTGCCACCAGCAGACTAGCGGGCACCTATGTCGAGCAGTACTTC.

This clone occurred a few times. The chain joins TRBV7-9 to TRBJ2-3; either TRBD1 or TRBD2 may fit D (5 bases each). The V gene's germline CDR1 is SEHNR and CDR2 FQNEAQ (reference sequence). The V gene lost 2 bases and the J gene lost 1 base, with 7 bases spanning the gap. This CDR3 is 14 amino acids long. The CDR3 spells CASSLMGGTDTQYF. CDR3 bases: TGTGCCAGCAGCTTAATGGGGGGCACAGATACGCAGTATTTT.

The chain couples TRBV4-3 to TRBJ1-5; D gene uncertain. Germline CDR1 LGHNA, CDR2 YSLEER. With 0 bases removed from V and 2 bases from J, the gap between germline ends came to 8 bases. CDR3 length: 15 residues. The CDR3 region has the DNA TGCGCCAGCAGCCAAGATAGGGTTCGCAATCAGCCCCAGCATTTT. Its protein product is CASSQDRVRNQPQHF.

This rearrangement joins TRBV7-8 to TRBJ2-1; D perhaps matches TRBD2 (6 bases). CDR3 length: 14 residues. V lost 2 bases and J lost 6, with 11 bases in between. CDR1 and CDR2 (germline): SGHVS, FQNEAQ. CDR3 residues: CASSLLAGLNEQFF. The CDR3 DNA reads TGTGCCAGCAGCTTATTGGCGGGGCTCAATGAGCAGTTCTTC.

The V call is TRBV7-9, the J call TRBJ2-7; D might be TRBD2 (5 bases). CDR1 SEHNR and CDR2 FQNEAQ come from the germline V gene (reference sequence). The CDR3 loop spans 15 amino acids. Trimming took 2 bases from V and 4 from J, leaving 15 bases between them. CDR3 coding DNA: TGTGCCAGCAGCTTATGGAGCAGGAGCGGATACGAGCAGTACTTC. This encodes CASSLWSRSGYEQYF.

This clone has more than one count but fewer than ten. V and J are TRBV5-1 and TRBJ1-3; TRBD1 might be the D (6 bases). Germline CDR1 and CDR2: SGHRS and YFSETQ. Trimming took 3 bases from V and 2 from J, leaving 15 bases between them. The CDR3 spans 16 residues. The CDR3 protein is CASSYQQGQAGNTIYF. The CDR3 DNA follows: TGCGCCAGCAGCTACCAACAGGGACAAGCTGGAAACACCATATATTTT. The variable domain in full, with the rest retrieved from reference TRBV5-1 and TRBJ1-3, is KAGVTQTPRYLIKTRGQQVTLSCSPISGHRSVSWYQQTPGQGLQFLFEYFSETQRNKGNFPGRFSGRQFSNSRSEMNVSTLELGDSALYLCASSYQQGQAGNTIYFGEGSWLTVV.